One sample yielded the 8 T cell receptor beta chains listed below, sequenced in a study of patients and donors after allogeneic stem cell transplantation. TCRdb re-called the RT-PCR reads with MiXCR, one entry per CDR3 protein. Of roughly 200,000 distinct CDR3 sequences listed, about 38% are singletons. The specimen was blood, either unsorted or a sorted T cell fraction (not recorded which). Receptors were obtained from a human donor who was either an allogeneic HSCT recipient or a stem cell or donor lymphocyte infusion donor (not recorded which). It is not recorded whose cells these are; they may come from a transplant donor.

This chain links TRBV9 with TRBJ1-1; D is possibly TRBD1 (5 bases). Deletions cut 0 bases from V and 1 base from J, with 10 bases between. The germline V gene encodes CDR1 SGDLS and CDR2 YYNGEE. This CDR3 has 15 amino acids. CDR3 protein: CASSVDGGPNTEAFF. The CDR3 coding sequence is TGTGCCAGCAGCGTAGACGGGGGACCGAACACTGAAGCTTTCTTT.

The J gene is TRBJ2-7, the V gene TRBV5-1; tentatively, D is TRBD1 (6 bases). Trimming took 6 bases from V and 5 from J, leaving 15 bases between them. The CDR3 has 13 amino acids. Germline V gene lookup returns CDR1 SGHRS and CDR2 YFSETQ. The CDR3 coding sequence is TGCGCCAGCAACAAAAACAGGGAAGACGAGCAGTACTTC. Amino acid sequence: CASNKNREDEQYF.

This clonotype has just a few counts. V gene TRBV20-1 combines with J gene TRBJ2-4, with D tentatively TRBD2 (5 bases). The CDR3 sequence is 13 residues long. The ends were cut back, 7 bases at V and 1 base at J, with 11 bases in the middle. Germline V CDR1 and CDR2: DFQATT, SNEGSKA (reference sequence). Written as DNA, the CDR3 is TGCAGTGTCAATCGGGGTGCCAAAAACATTCAGTACTTC. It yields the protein CSVNRGAKNIQYF.

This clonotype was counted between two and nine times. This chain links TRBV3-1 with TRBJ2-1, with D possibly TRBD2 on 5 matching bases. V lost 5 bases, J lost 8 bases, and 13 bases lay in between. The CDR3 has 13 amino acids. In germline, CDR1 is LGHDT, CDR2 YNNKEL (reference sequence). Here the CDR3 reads CASSFPRRHEQFF. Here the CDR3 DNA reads TGTGCCAGCAGCTTCCCTAGGAGGCATGAGCAGTTCTTC.

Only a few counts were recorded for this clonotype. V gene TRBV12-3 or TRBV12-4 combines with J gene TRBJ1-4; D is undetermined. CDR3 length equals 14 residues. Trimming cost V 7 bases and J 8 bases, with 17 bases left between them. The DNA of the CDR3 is TGTGCCAGCAAAGTTAAGGGTGTGTTCGAAAAACTGTTTTTT. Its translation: CASKVKGVFEKLFF.

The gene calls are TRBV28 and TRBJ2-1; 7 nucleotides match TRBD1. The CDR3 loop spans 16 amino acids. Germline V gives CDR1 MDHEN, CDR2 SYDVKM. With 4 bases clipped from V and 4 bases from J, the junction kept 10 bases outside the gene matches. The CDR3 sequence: CASSWGTDTPYNEQFF. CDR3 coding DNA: TGTGCCAGCAGTTGGGGGACAGACACTCCTTACAATGAGCAGTTCTTC.

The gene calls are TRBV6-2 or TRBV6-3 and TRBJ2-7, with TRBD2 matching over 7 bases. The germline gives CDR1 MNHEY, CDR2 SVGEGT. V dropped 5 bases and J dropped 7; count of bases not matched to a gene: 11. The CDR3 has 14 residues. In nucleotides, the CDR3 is TGTGCCAGCAGTCCCCGGGGGACTATATATGAGCAGTACTTC. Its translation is CASSPRGTIYEQYF.

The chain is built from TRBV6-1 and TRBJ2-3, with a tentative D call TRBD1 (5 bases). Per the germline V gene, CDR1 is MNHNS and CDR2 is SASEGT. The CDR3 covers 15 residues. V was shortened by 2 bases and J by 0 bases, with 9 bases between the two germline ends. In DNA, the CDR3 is TGTGCCAGCAGTGAACTGGCAGGGAGCACAGATACGCAGTATTTT. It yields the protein CASSELAGSTDTQYF.